The 30 T cell receptor beta chains below were found in one sample sequenced in a study of T-cell reconstitution after alpha-beta-depleted transplantation in children. The TCRbeta library incorporated unique molecular identifiers. MiXCR, applied by TCRdb to the PCR reads, yields one record per CDR3 protein. The data show around 50,000 distinct CDR3 sequences, 52% seen once. This material consisted of peripheral blood, taken before TCRalphabeta/CD19-depleted stem cell transplant. The receptor set was obtained from a boy less than two years old with SCID, due to receive a stem cell transplant.

This clonotype appeared many times. This chain uses TRBV4-1 with TRBJ2-2; D call uncertain. CDR3 length: 15 residues. Trimming took off 0 bases at V and 5 bases at J, with 10 bases between the two ends. Germline CDR1 and CDR2: MGHRA and YSYEKL. In DNA, the CDR3 is TGCGCCAGCAGCCAAGACCAAGCCAGGACCGGGGAGCTGTTTTTT. It yields the protein CASSQDQARTGELFF.

The genes are TRBV4-2 and TRBJ2-7; a weak D match, TRBD1 (7 bases). CDR3 length: 19 residues. Germline-derived CDR1 and CDR2 are LGHNA and YNFKEQ. V gave up 0 bases and J gave up 0 bases, with 21 bases separating them. The CDR3, as DNA: TGTGCCAGCAGCCAAGATAGCGGTCGATCGGACAGGAGCTCCTACGAGCAGTACTTC. Its translation is CASSQDSGRSDRSSYEQYF.

This chain uses TRBV5-1 with TRBJ2-7, with D uncertain. This CDR3 is built from 13 residues. Deletions cut 5 bases from V and 3 bases from J, with 12 bases between. The germline CDR1 and CDR2 sequences are SGHRS and YFSETQ. The CDR3 here is CASSLDKGYEQYF. The CDR3 DNA reads TGCGCCAGCAGTCTAGATAAAGGCTACGAGCAGTACTTC.

V and J are TRBV12-3 or TRBV12-4 and TRBJ1-4; D possibly corresponds to TRBD1 (5 bases). Trimming removed 2 bases at V and 0 bases at J, with 7 bases between. CDR3 size: 15 residues. The CDR3 nucleotides read TGTGCCAGCAGTTTATCGGGGGCAACTAATGAAAAACTGTTTTTT. Its protein is CASSLSGATNEKLFF.

The CDR3 loop is CASSSDGRLNQPQHF. DNA of the CDR3: TGTGCCAGCAGTTCTGATGGACGTCTCAATCAGCCCCAGCATTTT. The gene calls are TRBV12-3 or TRBV12-4 and TRBJ1-5; D remains unclear. The CDR3 totals 15 residues. With 4 bases removed from V and 3 bases from J, the gap between germline ends came to 13 bases.

The chain recombines TRBV11-2 with TRBJ2-5; 10 positions match TRBD2. The junction had 6 bases not matched to a gene; V was cut back by 0 bases and J by 5 bases. Germline V lookup: CDR1 SGHAT, CDR2 FQNNGV. The CDR3 spans 16 residues. The CDR3 sequence is CASSLEIAGGGETQYF. In DNA, the CDR3 is TGTGCCAGCAGCTTAGAGATAGCGGGGGGCGGGGAGACCCAGTACTTC.

This clonotype was seen only a few times. V and J are TRBV5-1 and TRBJ2-7, with D hard to call. Per the germline V gene, CDR1 is SGHRS and CDR2 is YFSETQ. Deletions cut 1 base from V and 5 bases from J, with 7 bases between. The CDR3 runs to 12 residues. The CDR3 protein is CASSLSRDEQYF. Written as DNA, the CDR3 is TGCGCCAGCAGCTTGAGTCGAGACGAGCAGTACTTC.

The chain recombines TRBV9 with TRBJ2-3; TRBD2 agrees at 7 bases. The CDR3 is 15 amino acids. Trimming took 2 bases from V and 1 from J; bases not matched to a gene: 4. Germline V gene data show CDR1 as SGDLS and CDR2 as YYNGEE. CDR3 in DNA: TGTGCCAGCAGCGTCCGGGAGGCCCGCACAGATACGCAGTATTTT. Amino acid sequence: CASSVREARTDTQYF.

The chain has TRBV7-2 and TRBJ2-2; D might be TRBD1 or TRBD2, each matching 7 bases. CDR3 length: 16 amino acids. Trimming shortened V by 5 bases and J by 7 bases, and 20 bases separated the two germline ends. Germline-derived CDR1 and CDR2 are SGHTA and FQGNSA. CDR3 residues: CASSLEGRGGIGELFF. The CDR3 DNA is TGTGCCAGCAGCCTCGAGGGCAGGGGGGGCATCGGGGAGCTGTTTTTT. Variable domain in full (rest from reference TRBV7-2 and TRBJ2-2): GAGVSQSPSNKVTEKGKDVELRCDPISGHTALYWYRQSLGQGLEFLIYFQGNSAPDKSGLPSDRFSAERTGGSVSTLTIQRTQQEDSAVYLCASSLEGRGGIGELFFGEGSRLTVL.

This clonotype was observed a handful of times. The chain uses TRBV5-1 and TRBJ2-7; 11 nucleotides agree with TRBD2. This CDR3 has 16 residues. Trimming at V came to 0 bases and at J to 3 bases, leaving 5 bases not matched to a gene. CDR1 is SGHRS and CDR2 is YFSETQ in the germline V gene. The CDR3 region has the DNA TGCGCCAGCAGCTTGGGGGGACTAGCGGAATACTACGAGCAGTACTTC. Translation gives CASSLGGLAEYYEQYF.

The chain couples TRBV20-1 to TRBJ2-5; TRBD2 might be the D (5 bases). CDR3 size: 12 residues. Germline V gene lookup returns CDR1 DFQATT and CDR2 SNEGSKA (reference sequence). Deletions cut 0 bases from V and 4 bases from J, with 6 bases between. Written as DNA, the CDR3 is TGCAGTGCTAGAGAGGGGAGAGAGACCCAGTACTTC. As protein: CSAREGRETQYF.

The chain recombines TRBV7-6 with TRBJ1-1, with D uncertain. The V and J ends lost 5 bases and 0 bases respectively, with 13 bases between them. This CDR3 contains 15 residues. CDR1 SGHVS and CDR2 FNYEAQ come from the germline V gene. The CDR3 region has the DNA TGTGCCAGCAGCCCGCCCGGGGAGATGAACACTGAAGCTTTCTTT. Translation: CASSPPGEMNTEAFF.

The chain has TRBV2 and TRBJ2-5; D may be TRBD2 (5 bases). Germline CDR1 is SNHLY and CDR2 is FYNNEI. The CDR3 is 13 amino acids. Trimming took off 8 bases at V and 0 bases at J, with 10 bases between the two ends. The CDR3 coding sequence is TGTGCCAGCCGGAGGACCTACCAAGAGACCCAGTACTTC. Encoded protein: CASRRTYQETQYF.

The table lists this clonotype with a few counts. The CDR3 region is CSAPTSGGAFDSEQFF. Written as DNA, the CDR3 is TGCAGTGCCCCGACTAGCGGGGGGGCCTTCGACAGTGAGCAGTTCTTC. The chain links TRBV20-1 to TRBJ2-1, with 14 bases identical to TRBD2. This CDR3 spans 16 amino acids. The V segment lost 6 bases and the J segment 9 bases; nucleotides outside the gene matches: 13. CDR1 DFQATT and CDR2 SNEGSKA come from the germline V gene (reference sequence).

J is TRBJ1-2 and V is TRBV20-1; TRBD1 matches at 7 bases. V trimming: 0 bases; J trimming: 5 bases; junction bases outside the gene matches: 3. The germline V gene has CDR1 DFQATT and CDR2 SNEGSKA (reference sequence). The CDR3 covers 13 residues. CDR3 amino acids: CSARESGQYGYTF. DNA for the CDR3: TGCAGTGCTAGAGAGTCGGGACAGTATGGCTACACCTTC.

The chain couples TRBV4-1 to TRBJ1-3, with TRBD1 as a possible D gene (6 bases). The CDR3 length is 18 residues. Germline V gene data show CDR1 as MGHRA and CDR2 as YSYEKL. V was clipped by 2 bases and J by 0 bases, with 17 bases between them. The CDR3 DNA reads TGCGCCAGCAGCCAACGTAACAGGGTAGGGAGCTCTGGAAACACCATATATTTT. Its translation: CASSQRNRVGSSGNTIYF.

On this clonotype itself: The junction shows a germline mismatch at one end, possibly a read error. This rearrangement joins TRBV7-7 to TRBJ2-3, with D unclear. There are 15 residues in the CDR3. The germline V gene has CDR1 SSHAT and CDR2 FNYEAQ (reference sequence). CDR3 residues: CASSLTLGSTDTQYF. For the CDR3, the DNA is TGTGCTAGCAGCTTGACGTTGGGGAGCACAGATACGCAGTATTTT.

This clonotype has a single count. This chain joins TRBV7-2 and TRBJ1-2, with D maybe TRBD1 (6 bases). Trimming stripped 2 bases from V and 5 bases from J, with 12 bases between. The CDR3 covers 14 residues. CDR1 is SGHTA, CDR2 FQGNSA, per germline. CDR3 DNA: TGTGCCAGCAGCTTACACAGGGCCATTTATGGCTACACCTTC. Residues: CASSLHRAIYGYTF. The full variable domain, its missing parts supplied by reference TRBV7-2 and TRBJ1-2, is GAGVSQSPSNKVTEKGKDVELRCDPISGHTALYWYRQSLGQGLEFLIYFQGNSAPDKSGLPSDRFSAERTGGSVSTLTIQRTQQEDSAVYLCASSLHRAIYGYTFGSGTRLTVV.

The rearrangement joins TRBV5-6 to TRBJ2-3; D uncertain. Looked up from germline, CDR1 is SGHDT and CDR2 is YYEEEE. CDR3 size: 14 residues. Deletions cut 2 bases from V and 0 bases from J, with 7 bases between. CDR3 sequence: CASSFLDSTDTQYF. In DNA, the CDR3 is TGTGCCAGCAGCTTCTTGGACAGCACAGATACGCAGTATTTT.

V is TRBV20-1 and J is TRBJ2-3, with no clear D. The CDR3 length is 11 residues. Looked up from germline, CDR1 is DFQATT and CDR2 is SNEGSKA (reference sequence). V lost 6 bases and J lost 8, with 12 bases in between. In DNA form, the CDR3 reads TGCAGTGCCGCCTATACTGGTACGCAGTATTTT. Its protein is CSAAYTGTQYF.

This chain joins TRBV20-1 and TRBJ2-1; D tentatively fits TRBD1 or TRBD2 (7 bases each). Germline V gene data show CDR1 as DFQATT and CDR2 as SNEGSKA (reference sequence). CDR3 length: 14 amino acids. Trimming left V 3 bases short and J 12 bases short, with 21 bases between. This chain's CDR3 is CSASSGRQGGSQFF. For the CDR3, the DNA is TGCAGTGCTAGTAGCGGGCGGCAGGGGGGATCGCAGTTCTTC.

The chain employs TRBV9 and TRBJ2-1, with a tentative D call TRBD1 (5 bases). Per the germline V gene, CDR1 is SGDLS and CDR2 is YYNGEE. This CDR3 region has 17 residues. Trimming removed 4 bases from V and 0 bases from J, with 17 bases in between. Here the CDR3 reads CASSPWGVSSSYNEQFF. For the CDR3, the DNA is TGTGCCAGCAGCCCGTGGGGCGTCAGTAGCTCCTACAATGAGCAGTTCTTC.

The chain carries TRBV11-2 and TRBJ1-3, with a weak D call TRBD1 (5 bases). The CDR3 length is 15 residues. V lost 4 bases and J lost 7, with 17 bases in between. Germline V CDR1 and CDR2: SGHAT, FQNNGV. CDR3 sequence: CASSYWGSLGNTIYF. The CDR3 bases are TGTGCCAGCAGCTATTGGGGCAGCCTGGGGAACACCATATATTTT.

The V call is TRBV10-3, the J call TRBJ2-1; D not resolved. V gave up 0 bases and J gave up 0 bases, with 12 bases separating them. The CDR3 has 17 amino acids. Germline V gives CDR1 ENHRY, CDR2 SYGVKD. The DNA of the CDR3 is TGTGCCATCAGTGAGTCCCAACTGGGCACCTCCTACAATGAGCAGTTCTTC. Translating gives CAISESQLGTSYNEQFF.

This clonotype was picked up a small number of times. The rearrangement uses TRBV5-1 and TRBJ2-3, with 10 nucleotides matching TRBD2. Per the germline V gene, CDR1 is SGHRS and CDR2 is YFSETQ. This CDR3 has 16 amino acids. J gave up 6 bases and V 5 bases, and 12 bases lay outside the gene matches. The chain's CDR3 is CASRRSGGAADDTQYF. The CDR3 nucleotides read TGCGCCAGCAGGAGGAGCGGGGGGGCCGCTGATGATACGCAGTATTTT.

The rearrangement links TRBV7-9 to TRBJ1-2; D is possibly TRBD1 (5 bases). V lost 1 base and J 7 bases, leaving 10 bases between the germline ends. Germline CDR1 is SEHNR and CDR2 is FQNEAQ (reference sequence). This CDR3 has 13 residues. CDR3 bases: TGTGCCAGCAGCTTAGAAGGGGCGGCTGGCTACACCTTC. Protein: CASSLEGAAGYTF.

This chain joins TRBV7-2 and TRBJ2-3, with 10 bases matching TRBD2. The CDR3 consists of 16 residues. The J segment lost 8 bases and the V segment lost 4 bases, leaving 12 bases of the junction unmatched. CDR1 is SGHTA and CDR2 is FQGNSA in the germline V gene. CDR3 loop: CASSSEAGGPLATQYF. CDR3 DNA sequence: TGTGCCAGCAGCTCCGAAGCGGGGGGGCCTTTAGCTACGCAGTATTTT. The variable domain in full, with the rest retrieved from reference TRBV7-2 and TRBJ2-3, is GAGVSQSPSNKVTEKGKDVELRCDPISGHTALYWYRQSLGQGLEFLIYFQGNSAPDKSGLPSDRFSAERTGGSVSTLTIQRTQQEDSAVYLCASSSEAGGPLATQYFGPGTRLTVL.

The chain is built from TRBV7-9 and TRBJ1-1; D is ambiguous. The CDR3 runs to 13 residues. Germline V lookup: CDR1 SEHNR, CDR2 FQNEAQ (reference sequence). Trimming cost V 4 bases and J 6 bases, with 12 bases left between them. This CDR3 is CASSSRSQAEAFF. The DNA for the CDR3 is TGTGCCAGCAGCTCCCGATCCCAGGCTGAAGCTTTCTTT.

The chain carries TRBV29-1 and TRBJ2-5; no clear D. Per germline, CDR1 SQVTM and CDR2 ANQGSEA. This CDR3 has 11 residues. Between the trimmed V and J ends, which lost 4 bases and 2 bases, there was a span of 5 bases. The CDR3 coding sequence is TGCAGCGTTGGGTGGCAAGAGACCCAGTACTTC. Amino acid sequence: CSVGWQETQYF.

The gene calls are TRBV6-2 or TRBV6-3 and TRBJ1-1; D remains ambiguous. The germline CDR1 and CDR2 sequences are MNHEY and SVGEGT. The CDR3 contains 14 residues. Trimming took 2 bases from V and 4 from J, leaving 11 bases between them. The CDR3 region is CASSYGRVGTEAFF. Here the CDR3 DNA reads TGTGCCAGCAGTTACGGAAGGGTTGGCACTGAAGCTTTCTTT.